This T cell receptor (beta chain) was retrieved from a study of blood T cell repertoires in COVID-19. Assay: immunoSEQ multiplex PCR; the TCRdb copy retains only in-frame clones and omits some. The data contain about 60,000 clones, just over 85% of them singletons. Per germline, CDR1 LNHDA and CDR2 SQIVND (reference sequence). The J segment lost 4 bases and the V segment lost 7 bases, leaving 9 bases of the junction unmatched. This CDR3 has 15 residues. This TCR derives from a human donor in a cohort sampled during active COVID-19. Sample: peripheral blood. The chain recombines TRBV19 with TRBJ1-5, with 8 bases fitting TRBD1. CDR3 bases: TGTGCCAGTAAAGTCGCGACAGGGGCAAATCAGCCCCAGCATTTT. It is translated as CASKVATGANQPQHF.